This TCR beta chain was sequenced in a study of glioma-infiltrating T cells. Whole-study context: Blood libraries targeted about 4- to 11-fold coverage of some 980,000 T cells.

Findings and caveats of the study: Patients with low tissue-blood divergence carried a signature set of shared blood CDR3 motifs. CDR3 overlap between tissue and blood was very small.

Regarding this clonotype: As yet, its antigen is unknown.

TCR alpha and beta CDR3 regions were amplified from RNA using iRepertoire nested multiplex PCR. Tissue mRNA or PBMC total RNA, roughly 100-400 ng, went into one-step reverse transcription and amplification. Each CDR3 protein is one row after TCRdb ran MiXCR on the multiplex PCR reads. Found here are 300,000 to 450,000 distinct CDR3 sequences, around 38% of them singletons; the top ten hold approximately 12%. Per germline, CDR1 SGHAT and CDR2 FQDESV (reference sequence). This CDR3 spans 15 amino acids. V was shortened by 3 bases and J by 2 bases, with 12 bases between the two germline ends. The sequence was collected from a human donor with low-grade glioma or glioblastoma, undergoing nonglioma brain surgery, or in good health (not recorded which). The source material was glioma tissue, nonneoplastic brain tissue, or PBMCs (not recorded which). The V gene is TRBV11-1, the J gene TRBJ2-3; D remains unclear. CDR3: CASSFRGRITDTQYF. The CDR3 DNA sequence: TGTGCCAGCAGCTTCCGTGGCCGGATCACAGATACGCAGTATTTT.